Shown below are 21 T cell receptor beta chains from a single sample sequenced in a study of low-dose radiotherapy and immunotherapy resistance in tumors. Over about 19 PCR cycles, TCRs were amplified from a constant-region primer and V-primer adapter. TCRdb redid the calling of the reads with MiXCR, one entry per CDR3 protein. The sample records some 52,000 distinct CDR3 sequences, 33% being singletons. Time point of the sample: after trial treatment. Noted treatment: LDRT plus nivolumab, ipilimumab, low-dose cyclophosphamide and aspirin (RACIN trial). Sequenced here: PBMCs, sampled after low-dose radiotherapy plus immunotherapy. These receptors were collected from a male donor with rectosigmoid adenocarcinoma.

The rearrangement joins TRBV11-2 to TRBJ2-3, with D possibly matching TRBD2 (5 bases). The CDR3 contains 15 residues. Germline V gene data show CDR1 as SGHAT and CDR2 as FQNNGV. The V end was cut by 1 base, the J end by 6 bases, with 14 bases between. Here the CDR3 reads CASSLGVERTDTQYF. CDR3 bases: TGTGCCAGCAGCTTAGGGGTAGAGCGGACGGATACGCAGTATTTT.

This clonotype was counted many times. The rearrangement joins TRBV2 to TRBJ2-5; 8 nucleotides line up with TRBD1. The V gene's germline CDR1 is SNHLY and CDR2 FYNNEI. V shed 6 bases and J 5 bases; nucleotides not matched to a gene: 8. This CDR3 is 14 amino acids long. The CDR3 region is CASRRTTGAETQYF. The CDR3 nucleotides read TGTGCCAGCAGGAGAACGACAGGGGCGGAGACCCAGTACTTC.

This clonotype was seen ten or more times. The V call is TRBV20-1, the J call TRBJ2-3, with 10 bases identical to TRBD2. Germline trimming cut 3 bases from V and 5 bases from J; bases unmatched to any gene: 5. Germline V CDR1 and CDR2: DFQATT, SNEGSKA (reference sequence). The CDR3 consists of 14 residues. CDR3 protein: CSARQRGGVDTQYF. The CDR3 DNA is TGCAGTGCTAGGCAGCGGGGGGGCGTAGATACGCAGTATTTT.

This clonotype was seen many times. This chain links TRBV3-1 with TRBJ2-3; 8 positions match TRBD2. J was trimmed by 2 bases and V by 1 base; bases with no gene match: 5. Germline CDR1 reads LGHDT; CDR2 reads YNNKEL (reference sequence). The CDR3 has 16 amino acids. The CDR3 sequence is CASSQAQLADTDTQYF. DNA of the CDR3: TGTGCCAGCAGCCAAGCTCAACTAGCGGACACAGATACGCAGTATTTT.

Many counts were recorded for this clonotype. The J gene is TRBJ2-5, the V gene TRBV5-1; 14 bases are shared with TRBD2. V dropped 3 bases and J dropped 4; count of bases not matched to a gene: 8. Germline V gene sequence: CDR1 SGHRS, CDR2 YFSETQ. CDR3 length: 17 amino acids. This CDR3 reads CASSSGTSGSIGETQYF. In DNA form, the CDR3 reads TGCGCCAGCAGCTCCGGGACTAGCGGGAGTATTGGAGAGACCCAGTACTTC.

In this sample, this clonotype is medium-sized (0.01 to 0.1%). CDR3 sequence reads: CASSSGATRDTQYF. For the CDR3, the DNA is TGTGCCAGCAGTTCCGGGGCGACCAGAGATACGCAGTATTTT. This chain connects TRBV28 to TRBJ2-3; D possibly matches TRBD1 or TRBD2 (5 bases each). The CDR3 is 14 amino acids. Germline V gives CDR1 MDHEN, CDR2 SYDVKM. V was shortened by 4 bases and J by 5 bases, with 13 bases between the two germline ends.

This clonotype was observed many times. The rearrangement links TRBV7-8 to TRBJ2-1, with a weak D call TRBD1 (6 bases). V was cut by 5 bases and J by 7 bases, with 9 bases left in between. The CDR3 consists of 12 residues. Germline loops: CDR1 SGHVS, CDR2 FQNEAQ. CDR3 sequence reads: CASSPQGNEQFF. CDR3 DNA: TGTGCCAGCAGCCCCCAGGGGAATGAGCAGTTCTTC.

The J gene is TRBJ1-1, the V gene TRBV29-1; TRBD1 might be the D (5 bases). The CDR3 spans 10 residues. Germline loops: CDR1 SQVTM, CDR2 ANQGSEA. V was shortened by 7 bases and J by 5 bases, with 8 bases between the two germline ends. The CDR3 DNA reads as TGCAGCGCGGGGGAAACTGAAGCTTTCTTT. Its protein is CSAGETEAFF. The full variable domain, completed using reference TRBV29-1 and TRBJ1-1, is SAVISQKPSRDICQRGTSLTIQCQVDSQVTMMFWYRQQPGQSLTLIATANQGSEATYESGFVIDKFPISRPNLTFSTLTVSNMSPEDSSIYLCSAGETEAFFGQGTRLTVV.

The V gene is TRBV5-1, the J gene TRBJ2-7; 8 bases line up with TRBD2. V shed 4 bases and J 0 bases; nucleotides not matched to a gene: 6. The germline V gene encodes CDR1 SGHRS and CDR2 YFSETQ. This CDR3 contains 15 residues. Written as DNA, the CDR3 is TGCGCCAGCAGCGTTAGCGGGGCGAGCTCCTACGAGCAGTACTTC. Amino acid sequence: CASSVSGASSYEQYF.

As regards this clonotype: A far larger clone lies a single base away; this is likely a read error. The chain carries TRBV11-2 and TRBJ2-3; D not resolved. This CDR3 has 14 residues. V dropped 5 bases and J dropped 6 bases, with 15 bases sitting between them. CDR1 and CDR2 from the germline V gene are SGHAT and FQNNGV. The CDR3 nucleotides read TGTGCCAGCAGCCAAGGGCGTACCGCGGATACGCAGTATTTT. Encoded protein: CASSQGRTADTQYF. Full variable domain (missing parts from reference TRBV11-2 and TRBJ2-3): EAGVAQSPRYKIIEKRQSVAFWCNPISGHATLYWYQQILGQGPKLLIQFQNNGVVDDSQLPKDRFSAERLKGVDSTLKIQPAKLEDSAVYLCASSQGRTADTQYFGPGTRLTVL.

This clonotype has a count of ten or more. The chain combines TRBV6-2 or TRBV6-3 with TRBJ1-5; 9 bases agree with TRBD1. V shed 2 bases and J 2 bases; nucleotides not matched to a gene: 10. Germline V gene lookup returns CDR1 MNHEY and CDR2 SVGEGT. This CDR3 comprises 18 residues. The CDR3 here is CASSYETGGVLGNQPQHF. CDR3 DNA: TGTGCCAGCAGTTACGAGACAGGGGGTGTGTTAGGCAATCAGCCCCAGCATTTT.

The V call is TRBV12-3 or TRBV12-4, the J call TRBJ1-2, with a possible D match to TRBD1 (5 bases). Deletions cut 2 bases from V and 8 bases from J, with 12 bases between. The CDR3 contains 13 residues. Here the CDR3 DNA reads TGTGCCAGCAGTTTACAGGGATCTACGGGCTACACCTTC. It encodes CASSLQGSTGYTF.

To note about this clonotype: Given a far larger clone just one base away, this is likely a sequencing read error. Here the CDR3 DNA reads TGTGCCAGCAGCTCCGGGGGGTTCGACTTGAATGAGCAGTACTTC. This gives the protein CASSSGGFDLNEQYF. The gene calls are TRBV7-8 and TRBJ2-7; 7 bases match TRBD2. The CDR3 sequence is 15 residues long. Germline V CDR1 and CDR2: SGHVS, FQNEAQ. J was trimmed by 7 bases and V by 4 bases; bases with no gene match: 13. Supplemented by reference TRBV7-8 and TRBJ2-7, the full variable domain reads GAGVSQSPRYKVAKRGQDVALRCDPISGHVSLFWYQQALGQGPEFLTYFQNEAQLDKSGLPSDRFFAERPEGSVSTLKIQRTQQEDSAVYLCASSSGGFDLNEQYFGPGTRLTVT.

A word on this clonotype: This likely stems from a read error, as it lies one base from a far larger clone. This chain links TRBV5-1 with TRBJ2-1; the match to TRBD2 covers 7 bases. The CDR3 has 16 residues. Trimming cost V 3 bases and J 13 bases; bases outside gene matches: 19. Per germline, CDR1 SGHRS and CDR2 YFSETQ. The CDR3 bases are TGCGCCAGCAGCTCGCCCCGGGCTAGCGGTGGAGAGACCCAGTTCTTC. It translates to CASSSPRASGGETQFF.

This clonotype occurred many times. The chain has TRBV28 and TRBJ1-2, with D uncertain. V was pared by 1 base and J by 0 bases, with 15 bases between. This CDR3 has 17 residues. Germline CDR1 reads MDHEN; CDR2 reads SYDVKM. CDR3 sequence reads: CASSLFLRADPNYGYTF. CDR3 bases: TGTGCCAGCAGTTTATTTCTTAGGGCAGACCCTAACTATGGCTACACCTTC.

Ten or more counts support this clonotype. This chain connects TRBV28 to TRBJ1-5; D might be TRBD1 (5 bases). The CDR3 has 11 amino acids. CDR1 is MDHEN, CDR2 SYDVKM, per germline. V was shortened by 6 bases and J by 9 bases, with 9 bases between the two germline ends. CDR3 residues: CASSYGGPQHF. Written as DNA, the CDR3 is TGTGCCAGCAGCTATGGGGGGCCCCAGCATTTT.

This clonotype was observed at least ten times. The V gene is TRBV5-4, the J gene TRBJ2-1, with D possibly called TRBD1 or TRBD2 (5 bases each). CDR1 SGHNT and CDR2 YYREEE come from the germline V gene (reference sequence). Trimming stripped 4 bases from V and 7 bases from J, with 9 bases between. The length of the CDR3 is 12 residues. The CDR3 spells CASSRGVNEQFF. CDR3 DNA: TGTGCCAGCAGCCGAGGGGTGAATGAGCAGTTCTTC.

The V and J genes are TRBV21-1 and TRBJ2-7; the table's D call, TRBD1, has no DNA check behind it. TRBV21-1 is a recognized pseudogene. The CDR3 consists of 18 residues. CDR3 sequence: CASSKPTSWGQGDYEQYF. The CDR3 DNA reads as TGTGCCAGCAGCAAACCGACATCCTGGGGACAGGGGGACTACGAGCAGTACTTC.

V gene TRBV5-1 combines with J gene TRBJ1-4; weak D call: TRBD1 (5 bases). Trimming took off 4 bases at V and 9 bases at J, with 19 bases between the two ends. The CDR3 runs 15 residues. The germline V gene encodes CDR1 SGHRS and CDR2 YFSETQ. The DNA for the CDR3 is TGCGCCAGCAGCCCAGGTGAGGGGTCGGTGAAAAAACTGTTTTTT. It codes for CASSPGEGSVKKLFF.

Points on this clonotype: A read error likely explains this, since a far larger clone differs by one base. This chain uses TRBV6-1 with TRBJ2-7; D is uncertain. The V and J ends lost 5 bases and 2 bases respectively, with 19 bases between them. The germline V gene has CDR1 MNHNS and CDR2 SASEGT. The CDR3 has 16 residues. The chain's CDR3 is CASSYFAETYAYEQYF. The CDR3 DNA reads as TGTGCCAGCAGTTACTTCGCGGAGACTTACGCCTACGAGCAGTACTTC.

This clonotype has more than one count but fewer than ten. CDR3 region: CASSIGQGNNQPQHF. CDR3 DNA sequence: TGTGCCAGTAGTATTGGTCAAGGGAATAATCAGCCCCAGCATTTT. The J gene is TRBJ1-5, the V gene TRBV19; D gene ambiguous. Deletions cut 3 bases from V and 4 bases from J, with 13 bases between. The germline CDR1 and CDR2 sequences are LNHDA and SQIVND (reference sequence). The CDR3 sequence is 15 residues long.